Described below is a single T cell receptor beta chain sequence and its context. Its target is not known. The sample providers were healthy Caucasian people from Russia, aged about 6 to 90. In each sample, at least 6.5 million PBMCs were isolated. Total RNA extracted from each sample amounted to at least 5 micrograms. The entry originates in a study of blood T cells in healthy people across ages. Study-level findings and limits: Donor CMV status, an unknown factor, possibly confounded changes in expanded clonotypes.

A second PCR, run for roughly 7 to 12 cycles, used a sample-barcoded 5' primer plus a J-beta primer mix. Each CDR3 protein gets one entry after TCRdb re-called the 5' RACE reads with MiXCR. The sample contains 780,000 or so distinct CDR3 sequences, about 61% of which appear only once. Trimming shortened V by 1 base and J by 9 bases, and 12 bases separated the two germline ends. The length of the CDR3 is 12 residues. CDR1 is DFQATT and CDR2 is SNEGSKA in the germline V gene (reference sequence). What was sequenced was blood. The chain recombines TRBV20-1 with TRBJ1-2; D is ambiguous. The source of this sequence is a man in his forties in good health. The CDR3 is CSARALVPRYTF. CDR3 sequence (DNA): TGCAGTGCTAGAGCTCTCGTTCCCCGCTACACCTTC.